Below, 8 T cell receptor beta chains from the same sample are listed, as sequenced in a study of Ad26.COV2.S vaccination and SARS-CoV-2 variants. Profiled with immunoSEQ multiplex PCR; TCRdb holds only in-frame clones, not every one. The sample contains about 440,000 clones, 90% of which appear only once. The sample's treatment: about 20 received Ad26.COV2.S at low or high dose, single or two shots; several received placebo; per-sample allocation not given. Day 63 following the first vaccine or placebo injection was when the samples were taken. The sample consisted of peripheral blood, taken in a trial of Ad26.COV2.S vaccine versus placebo. These receptors all stem from a person between 18 and 65 years old who received the Ad26.COV2.S COVID-19 vaccine or a placebo.

The CDR3 spells CASSPEVRRNEKLFF. CDR3 sequence (DNA): TGTGCCAGCAGTCCGGAAGTTCGGAGGAATGAAAAACTGTTTTTT. V is TRBV27 and J is TRBJ1-4; D remains unclear. The CDR3 is 15 amino acids. The germline V gene has CDR1 MNHEY and CDR2 SMNVEV (reference sequence). Between the trimmed V and J ends, which lost 5 bases and 5 bases, there was a span of 15 bases. Full variable domain (rest looked up from reference TRBV27 and TRBJ1-4): EAQVTQNPRYLITVTGKKLTVTCSQNMNHEYMSWYRQDPGLGLRQIYYSMNVEVTDKGDVPEGYKVSRKEKRNFPLILESPSPNQTSLYFCASSPEVRRNEKLFFGSGTQLSVL.

This chain uses TRBV19 with TRBJ2-7; weak D call: TRBD1 (6 bases). The germline V and J ends were trimmed by 3 bases and 4 bases, with 13 bases remaining between them. The CDR3 length is 14 residues. In germline, CDR1 is LNHDA, CDR2 SQIVND (reference sequence). CDR3 bases: TGTGCCAGTAGTATTGGGCAGGGGTTGTACGAGCAGTACTTC. Translated: CASSIGQGLYEQYF.

This clone was observed a single time. The V call is TRBV10-3, the J call TRBJ2-2; 8 nucleotides align to TRBD2. The length of the CDR3 is 16 residues. CDR1 ENHRY and CDR2 SYGVKD come from the germline V gene. V trimming: 4 bases; J trimming: 0 bases; junction bases outside the gene matches: 4. The CDR3 coding sequence is TGTGCCATCAGTGGTAGCGGGGATCCGAACACCGGGGAGCTGTTTTTT. Encoded protein: CAISGSGDPNTGELFF.

This chain uses TRBV27 with TRBJ1-6, with D hard to call. V dropped 6 bases and J dropped 11 bases, with 11 bases sitting between them. The CDR3 runs 12 residues. Germline V gene data show CDR1 as MNHEY and CDR2 as SMNVEV (reference sequence). CDR3 sequence: CASSPRGAPLHF. CDR3 nucleotides: TGTGCCAGCAGCCCCCGAGGTGCACCCCTCCACTTT.

This clone was detected once. The chain has TRBV19 and TRBJ2-5; 7 positions agree with TRBD2. V dropped 3 bases and J dropped 5; count of bases not matched to a gene: 6. This CDR3 has 14 amino acids. Germline V gene lookup returns CDR1 LNHDA and CDR2 SQIVND (reference sequence). DNA of the CDR3: TGTGCCAGTAGTATCGGTCCGGGAGGTGAGACCCAGTACTTC. Translating gives CASSIGPGGETQYF.

The chain has TRBV5-1 and TRBJ1-1; 9 nucleotides agree with TRBD1. Germline CDR1 and CDR2: SGHRS and YFSETQ. The CDR3 has 15 amino acids. Trimming removed 4 bases from V and 4 bases from J; junction bases left unmatched: 8. The CDR3, as DNA: TGCGCCAGCAGCGTGTGGACAGGGGAGGGCACTGAAGCTTTCTTT. Translation: CASSVWTGEGTEAFF.

V is TRBV7-2 and J is TRBJ2-3; 7 bases map to TRBD1. The CDR3 totals 13 residues. Germline V gives CDR1 SGHTA, CDR2 FQGNSA. J was trimmed by 4 bases and V by 6 bases; bases with no gene match: 4. CDR3 DNA: TGTGCCAGCAGTCCACAGGGGCCAGATACGCAGTATTTT. Translation gives CASSPQGPDTQYF.

The chain links TRBV5-5 to TRBJ2-1, with 7 bases identical to TRBD2. Germline V lookup: CDR1 SGHKS, CDR2 YYEKEE (reference sequence). V lost 8 bases, J lost 5 bases, and 4 bases stayed unmatched. CDR3 length equals 12 residues. The CDR3 here is CASTSANNEQFF. The CDR3 region has the DNA TGTGCCAGTACTAGCGCTAACAATGAGCAGTTCTTC.